Given below is one T cell receptor (beta chain) in context. Its antigen is as yet unknown. Reverse transcription of all isolated RNA meant that expressed TCRB transcripts were sequenced. Sequenced by immunoSEQ multiplex PCR; TCRdb stores in-frame clones only, minus some. The sample includes hundreds of thousands of clones, roughly 13% seen only once; the top ten take approximately 0.039%. The source of the sample is a study of beta chain features in type 1 diabetes. Study at large: Summed over all samples, the examined sorted cells came to about 110 million. Study observations and caveats: For Type 1 diabetes patients, all four CD4+ subsets carried TCRB CDR3s that were moderately but significantly shorter.

V was cut by 0 bases and J by 3 bases, with 0 bases left in between. The CDR3 totals 12 residues. This receptor was identified in a man between 18 and 29 years old with type 1 diabetes. Sequenced input: naive CD4+ T cells from blood. The chain is built from TRBV23-1 and TRBJ1-3; D is undetermined. TRBV23-1 is flagged as an ORF with uncertain function. CDR3 sequence reads: CASSQSGNTIYF. CDR3 nucleotides: TGCGCCAGCAGTCAATCTGGAAACACCATATATTTT.